Listed here is a single TCR beta chain. The antigen is unknown. This entry belongs to a study of OX40 agonist ivuxolimab in advanced cancers. The wider study: Ivuxolimab, an agonistic anti-OX40 (CD134) antibody, was given to patients. Study-wide points: Partial responders receiving 0.1-3.0 mg/kg showed among the lowest clonal expansion.

Sequencing used immunoSEQ multiplex PCR; TCRdb keeps in-frame clones, though not all of them. The profile covers about 25,000 clones, with 65% to 90% appearing a single time and more than 13% taken by the ten largest. The CDR3 is 15 residues long. The V end lost 2 bases, the J end lost 2 bases, and 12 bases lay between the germline ends. The germline CDR1 and CDR2 sequences are LNHDA and SQIVND (reference sequence). The sequencing here drew on CD4+ or CD8+ T cells sorted from blood, taken in a trial of the OX40 agonist ivuxolimab. The chain is built from TRBV19 and TRBJ1-2; D call uncertain. The receptor was derived from an adult with an advanced solid tumor such as melanoma, head and neck, liver or kidney cancer. As DNA, the CDR3 is TGTGCCAGTAGTATAACGCAGAGACAAAACTATGGCTACACCTTC. It codes for CASSITQRQNYGYTF.